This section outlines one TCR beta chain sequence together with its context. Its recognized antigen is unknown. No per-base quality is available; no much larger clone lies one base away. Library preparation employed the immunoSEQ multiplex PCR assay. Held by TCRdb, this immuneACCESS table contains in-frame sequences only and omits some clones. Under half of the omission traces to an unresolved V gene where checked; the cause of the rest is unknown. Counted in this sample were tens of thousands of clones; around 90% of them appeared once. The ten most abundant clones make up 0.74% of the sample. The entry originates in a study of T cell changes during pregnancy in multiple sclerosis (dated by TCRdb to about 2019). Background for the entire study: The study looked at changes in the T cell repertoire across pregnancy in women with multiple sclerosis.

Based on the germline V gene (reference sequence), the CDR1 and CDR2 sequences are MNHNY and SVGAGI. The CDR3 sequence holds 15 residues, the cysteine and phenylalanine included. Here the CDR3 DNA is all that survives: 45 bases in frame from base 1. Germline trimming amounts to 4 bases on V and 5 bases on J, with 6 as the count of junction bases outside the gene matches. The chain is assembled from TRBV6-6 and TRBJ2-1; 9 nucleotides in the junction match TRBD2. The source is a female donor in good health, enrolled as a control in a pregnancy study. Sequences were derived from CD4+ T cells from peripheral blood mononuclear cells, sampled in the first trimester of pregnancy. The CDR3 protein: CASSFGAGGNNEQFF. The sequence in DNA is TGTGCCAGCAGTTTTGGGGCGGGGGGGAACAATGAGCAGTTCTTC.